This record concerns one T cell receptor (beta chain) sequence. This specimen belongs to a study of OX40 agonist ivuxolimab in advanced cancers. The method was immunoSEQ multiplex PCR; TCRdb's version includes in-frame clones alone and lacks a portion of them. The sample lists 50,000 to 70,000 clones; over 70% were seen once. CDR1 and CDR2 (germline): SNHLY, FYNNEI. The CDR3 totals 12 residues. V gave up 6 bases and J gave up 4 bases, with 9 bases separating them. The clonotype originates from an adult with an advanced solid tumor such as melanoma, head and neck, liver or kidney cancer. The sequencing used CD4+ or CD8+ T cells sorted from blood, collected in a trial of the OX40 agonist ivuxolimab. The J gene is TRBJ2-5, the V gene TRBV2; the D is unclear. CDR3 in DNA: TGTGCCAGCAGAGACACCCTAGAGACCCAGTACTTC. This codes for CASRDTLETQYF.